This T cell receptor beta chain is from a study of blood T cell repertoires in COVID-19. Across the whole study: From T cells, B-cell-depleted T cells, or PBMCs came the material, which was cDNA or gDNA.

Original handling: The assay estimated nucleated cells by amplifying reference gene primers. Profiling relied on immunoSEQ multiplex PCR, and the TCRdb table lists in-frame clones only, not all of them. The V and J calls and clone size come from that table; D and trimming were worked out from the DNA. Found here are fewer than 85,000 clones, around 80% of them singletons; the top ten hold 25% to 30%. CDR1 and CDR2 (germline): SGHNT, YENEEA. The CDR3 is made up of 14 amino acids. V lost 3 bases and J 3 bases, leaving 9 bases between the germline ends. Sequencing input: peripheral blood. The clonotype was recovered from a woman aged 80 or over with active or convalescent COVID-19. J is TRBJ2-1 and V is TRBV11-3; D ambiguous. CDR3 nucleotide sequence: TGTGCCAGCAGCTTCGGCGGAGACTACAATGAGCAGTTCTTC. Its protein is CASSFGGDYNEQFF. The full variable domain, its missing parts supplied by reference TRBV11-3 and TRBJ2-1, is EAGVVQSPRYKIIEKKQPVAFWCNPISGHNTLYWYLQNLGQGPELLIRYENEEAVDDSQLPKDRFSAERLKGVDSTLKIQPAELGDSAVYLCASSFGGDYNEQFFGPGTRLTVL.